The T cell receptor beta chain under discussion was sequenced for a study of T cells in Graves' hyperthyroidism and ophthalmopathy (dated by TCRdb to between 2018 and 2020). With regard to the full study: Peripheral blood samples were taken at the time of initial diagnosis, prior to any treatment. TCR V-J signatures able to tell the groups apart were searched for in a discovery cohort of about a hundred patients, of whom under 45 had Graves' ophthalmopathy and roughly 57 had stable Graves' hyperthyroidism. Prospective prediction of ophthalmopathy was tested in an independent validation cohort of approximately 19 hyperthyroidism patients and 17 patients who later progressed to ophthalmopathy. The 75 to 100 discovery patients were randomly split 7:3 into training and test sets. In addition, the study compared T-cell repertoires in thyroid tissue and in blood from six Graves' hyperthyroidism patients. After blood sampling, hyperthyroidism patients were treated with methimazole at a starting dose of 30 mg daily, and ophthalmopathy patients were treated with high-dose intravenous methylprednisolone. According to the paper, TCR Vbeta CDR3 sequencing was carried out on 135 peripheral blood samples, which came from fewer than 50 ophthalmopathy, some 73 hyperthyroidism and about 17 progressor patients. Overall study results and their limits: A 13 V-J signature model separated ophthalmopathy from stable hyperthyroidism, with around 90% sensitivity and roughly 84% specificity in cross-validation and 80%/75% in testing. Most expanded thyroid clonotypes (frequency above 0.001) were also found in blood, which suggests that blood repertoires may mirror thyroid immune responses. Sample size was not statistically predetermined, and investigators were not blinded to group allocation. In validation, the model predicted progression to ophthalmopathy a median of about 6.5 months before onset, with roughly 68% sensitivity and roughly 77% specificity.

TCR beta CDR3 regions were amplified from RNA transcripts. A first-round RT-PCR of the TCR CDR3 used the HTBI primer set with the Qiagen OneStep RT-PCR kit. Libraries were constructed in a second round of multiplex PCR, after which size selection and purification were performed. Sequencing of the libraries was done on an Illumina HiSeq2000 using paired-end 100 bp reads. In the original analysis: SOAPnuke was used to process the raw data, throwing out any read that contained adapters or uncalled bases, had a mean Phred below 15, or lacked an exact constant-primer or identifier match. High-quality paired reads were merged using COPE v1.2.5, and each unique nucleotide sequence was defined as a clonotype. MiTCR v1.1 was used to align the clonotypes against IMGT TRBV, TRBD and TRBJ reference segments. Analysis was restricted to V-J combinations with a frequency above 0.0001, which covered about 99% of repertoires. The TCS score was defined as F50 (clonal expansion) divided by E x V (chaos), with BLOSUM62-based TCRdist calculated between CDR3 peptides within each V-J. Welch's t-statistics and random forest reduced around 550 V-J features to 13, which were used in a naive Bayes classifier (R e1071). TCRdb took the public reads, trimmed them with fastp at Q25, ran MiXCR for clone calling and kept in-frame beta chains. Rows with one shared CDR3 protein collapse into an entry with the most common genes and DNA. V and J calls and clone size were set by TCRdb, not the authors. Present in this sample are around 300,000 distinct CDR3 sequences, less than 30% of which were seen just once. Approximately 30% of the sample belongs to the ten largest clones.

V is reduced by 6 bases and J by 5 bases, leaving a spacing of 10 bases between them. Spanning cysteine to phenylalanine, the CDR3 consists of 13 amino acids. The entry retains the CDR3 DNA only, 39 bases that are in frame from base 1. CDR1 and CDR2, per the germline V gene, are MDHEN and SYDVKM. Hyperthyroidism patients were aged 18 to 65 years and newly diagnosed, with disease duration of less than 2 months. Any patient with an uncontrolled infection, another autoimmune disease, pregnancy or lactation was excluded. Diagnoses were established on the basis of clinical symptoms, serum thyroxine and TRAb, thyroid ultrasound, and orbital computed tomography. Blood from progressor patients was collected at the time of first diagnosis with hyperthyroidism, before any ophthalmopathy symptoms had appeared. PBMCs were isolated from approximately 10 ml of fresh peripheral blood by Ficoll-Paque density gradient centrifugation. Progressor patients were first diagnosed with Graves' hyperthyroidism and then developed ophthalmopathy during follow-up. Trizol reagent was used to extract total RNA, and RNA quality was then checked on an Agilent 2100 Bioanalyzer.

This clonotype was observed many times. Its antigen target is currently unknown. Per-base quality was not reported, and no clone a single base away is much larger than it. Sequencing was carried out using blood. This sequence uses TRBV28 and TRBJ2-2, with an unclear D gene assignment. This receptor was identified in a middle-aged man with Graves' hyperthyroidism that later progressed to Graves' ophthalmopathy. The CDR3 protein: CASSMYVTGELFF. The DNA sequence is given as TGTGCCAGCAGCATGTATGTTACCGGGGAGCTGTTTTTT.